These 13 T cell receptor beta chains share one sample of origin, sequenced in a study of PD-1 blockade in mismatch repair-deficient tumors. The data were produced by immunoSEQ multiplex PCR, yet TCRdb's version contains in-frame clones alone and is incomplete. The sample holds fewer than 100,000 clones; 81% are singletons and the top ten take approximately 2.7%. Sequencing used peripheral blood, obtained 12 weeks after starting pembrolizumab. The receptors come from an adult with mismatch repair-deficient cancer.

The rearrangement joins TRBV6-1 to TRBJ2-1; 12 bases match TRBD1. The CDR3 runs 14 residues. V lost 5 bases and J lost 15; bases outside the gene matches: 11. Germline CDR1 reads MNHNS; CDR2 reads SASEGT. The CDR3 loop reads CASSFAGTGGFGFF. The CDR3 region has the DNA TGTGCCAGCAGTTTCGCCGGGACAGGGGGCTTTGGGTTCTTC.

This clone showed up just a few times. The chain carries TRBV7-2 and TRBJ2-5, with TRBD1 identical over 9 bases. CDR3 length: 15 residues. The junction had 7 bases not matched to a gene; V was cut back by 4 bases and J by 4 bases. Germline V gene data show CDR1 as SGHTA and CDR2 as FQGNSA. This chain's CDR3 is CASSSIWTGVETQYF. The CDR3 nucleotides read TGTGCCAGCAGCTCCATATGGACAGGGGTAGAGACCCAGTACTTC.

The genes are TRBV25-1 and TRBJ2-1, with TRBD2 identical over 9 bases. Looked up from germline, CDR1 is MGHDK and CDR2 is SYGVNS. The CDR3 runs to 16 residues. The J segment lost 9 bases and the V segment lost 4 bases, leaving 13 bases of the junction unmatched. This CDR3 reads CASSVHPSGIGGEQFF. DNA for the CDR3: TGTGCCAGCAGTGTACACCCTAGCGGGATAGGCGGTGAGCAGTTCTTC.

V and J are TRBV9 and TRBJ1-2; tentative D call: TRBD1 (6 bases). V shed 6 bases and J shed 4 bases, with 16 bases lying between them. Germline CDR1 SGDLS, CDR2 YYNGEE. CDR3 length: 14 amino acids. CDR3 region: CASTPTTGSYGYTF. The CDR3 DNA follows: TGTGCCAGCACACCAACCACAGGGAGCTATGGCTACACCTTC.

The CDR3 sequence is CASSWTSGAYEQYF. CDR3 nucleotide sequence: TGTGCCAGCAGTTGGACTAGCGGGGCCTACGAGCAGTACTTC. V is TRBV6-5 and J is TRBJ2-7, with TRBD2 matching over 12 bases. Germline CDR1 and CDR2: MNHEY and SVGAGI. This CDR3 is built from 14 residues. V shed 4 bases and J 2 bases; nucleotides not matched to a gene: 0.

This chain links TRBV10-3 with TRBJ2-2, with TRBD2 identical over 7 bases. V trimming: 11 bases; J trimming: 6 bases; junction bases outside the gene matches: 15. Looked up from germline, CDR1 is ENHRY and CDR2 is SYGVKD. The CDR3 consists of 15 residues. The CDR3 nucleotides read TGTGCCGCCGGTGCGGGGGACTCCGCGTCCGGGGAGCTGTTTTTT. This translates into CAAGAGDSASGELFF.

V and J are TRBV7-2 and TRBJ2-1; D is uncertain. The CDR3 is 11 amino acids. Germline lookup yields CDR1 SGHTA and CDR2 FQGNSA. Trimming removed 5 bases from V and 7 bases from J, with 6 bases in between. The CDR3 coding sequence is TGTGCCAGCAGCCCCTTTAATGAGCAGTTCTTC. This gives the protein CASSPFNEQFF.

In this sample, this clone turned up a few times. The rearrangement uses TRBV23-1 and TRBJ2-7, with 9 bases identical to TRBD2. TRBV23-1 is an ORF, with its function uncertain. V was pared by 2 bases and J by 3 bases, with 5 bases of the junction left unmatched. This CDR3 has 15 residues. CDR3 protein: CASSQAGGVSYEQYF. The CDR3, as DNA: TGCGCCAGCAGTCAAGCGGGAGGGGTAAGCTACGAGCAGTACTTC.

The chain carries TRBV30 and TRBJ2-7, with D unclear. The V gene lost 2 bases and the J gene lost 10 bases, with 18 bases spanning the gap. Germline-derived CDR1 and CDR2 are GTSNPN and SVGIG (reference sequence). The CDR3 is 13 amino acids. Here the CDR3 reads CAWSPGRRQDQYF. The CDR3 DNA sequence: TGTGCCTGGAGTCCCGGACGCCGCCAGGACCAGTACTTC.

The chain recombines TRBV6-5 with TRBJ2-5; D is unclear. Looked up from germline, CDR1 is MNHEY and CDR2 is SVGAGI. The ends were cut back, 5 bases at V and 4 bases at J, with 8 bases in the middle. The CDR3 sequence is 12 residues long. This CDR3 is CASSDHIETQYF. CDR3 in DNA: TGTGCCAGCAGTGACCATATAGAGACCCAGTACTTC.

The genes are TRBV11-3 and TRBJ2-5, with D perhaps matching TRBD1 (5 bases). In germline, CDR1 is SGHNT, CDR2 YENEEA. This CDR3 is 15 amino acids long. Trimming stripped 1 base from V and 4 bases from J, with 13 bases between. In DNA form, the CDR3 reads TGTGCCAGCAGCTTAGCAGTCAGGGCTGGAGAGACCCAGTACTTC. Residues: CASSLAVRAGETQYF.

V usage is TRBV18 and J usage is TRBJ2-7; 10 bases align to TRBD1. The J segment lost 5 bases and the V segment lost 5 bases, leaving 6 bases of the junction unmatched. CDR1 KGHSH and CDR2 LQKENI come from the germline V gene. The CDR3 length is 14 residues. CDR3 sequence (DNA): TGTGCCAGCTCAACCGGGACAGGGGTTGACGAGCAGTACTTC. Translating gives CASSTGTGVDEQYF.

V usage is TRBV9 and J usage is TRBJ2-1; D ambiguous. Looked up from germline, CDR1 is SGDLS and CDR2 is YYNGEE. The V end was cut by 4 bases, the J end by 3 bases, with 8 bases between. The CDR3 runs 13 residues. CDR3 nucleotide sequence: TGTGCCAGCAGCCCCTCTCGCTACAATGAGCAGTTCTTC. Residues: CASSPSRYNEQFF.